The T cell receptor beta chain described here comes from a study of liver allograft versus peripheral blood T cells. Study context: Peripheral blood of the recipients supplied T cell receptor repertoires that were compared with those in transplanted livers.

Trimming left V 6 bases short and J 2 bases short, with 24 bases between. The CDR3 covers 17 residues. CDR1 is DFQATT and CDR2 is SNEGSKA in the germline V gene (reference sequence). TCRdb independently ran MiXCR on the reads; one entry per CDR3 protein. Of about 8,400 distinct CDR3 sequences listed, about 15% are singletons. This TCR derives from a human patient who had a liver transplant. These T cells may partly come from the graft donor. The chain recombines TRBV20-1 with TRBJ2-3, with TRBD2 as a possible D gene (6 bases). The DNA for the CDR3 is TGCAGTGCGAGACTAGAAGGCAGCCACCCACTCACAGATACGCAGTATTTT. Its protein product is CSARLEGSHPLTDTQYF.